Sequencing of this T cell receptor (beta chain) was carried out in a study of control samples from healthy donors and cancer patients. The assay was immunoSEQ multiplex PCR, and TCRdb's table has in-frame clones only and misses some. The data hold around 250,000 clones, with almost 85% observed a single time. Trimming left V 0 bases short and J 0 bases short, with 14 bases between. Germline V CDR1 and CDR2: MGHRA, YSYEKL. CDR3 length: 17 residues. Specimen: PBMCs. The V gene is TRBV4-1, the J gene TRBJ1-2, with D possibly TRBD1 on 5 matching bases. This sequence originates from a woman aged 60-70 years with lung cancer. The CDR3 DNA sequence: TGCGCCAGCAGCCAAGATCTCGGGGCAAAGGCTAACTATGGCTACACCTTC. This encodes CASSQDLGAKANYGYTF.